The entry below gives a single T cell receptor (beta chain) sequence along with its context. Its antigen is not identified. The data belong to a study of shared clonotypes between healthy human individuals. Study summary: Three plates were used per donor for CD4 naive, three for CD4 memory, two for CD8 naive and one for CD8 memory. Study-level points and caveats: Few donors limited the genetic and exposure-history diversity represented.

Into CD45RA+ naive and CD45RA-negative memory subsets, the CD4+ cells were split. Profiled with immunoSEQ multiplex PCR; TCRdb holds only in-frame clones, not every one. This table holds approximately 980,000 clones, about three quarters found once. The source of this sequence is a man between 18 and 35 years old in good health. Sequenced input: memory CD4+ T cells sorted from blood. Documented subset: CD45RA-negative fraction.

The chain's CDR3 is CASSAFQRGETQYF. In DNA form, the CDR3 reads TGTGCCAGCAGCGCTTTCCAGAGAGGAGAGACCCAGTACTTC. This chain connects TRBV9 to TRBJ2-5; D not certain. The germline V gene encodes CDR1 SGDLS and CDR2 YYNGEE. The CDR3 length is 14 residues. Trimming left V 3 bases short and J 4 bases short, with 13 bases between.